This TCR beta chain emerged from a study of blood T cell repertoires in COVID-19. About the research overall: Material from acute and convalescent COVID-19 was sourced from the United States, Italy and Spain.

Germline values: CDR1 ENHRY, CDR2 SYGVKD. The V end lost 2 bases, the J end lost 2 bases, and 6 bases lay between the germline ends. The CDR3 spans 13 residues. Original analysis: How many nucleated cells were present was estimated from reference gene primer amplification. Sequencing used immunoSEQ multiplex PCR; TCRdb keeps in-frame clones, though not all of them. V and J calls and clone size come straight from that table; D and trimming were deduced from the DNA. The repertoire has hundreds of thousands of clones, 85% of them found once; the top ten carry around 5.5%. Sequences were obtained from peripheral blood. The TCR comes from a middle-aged man with active or convalescent COVID-19. The chain couples TRBV10-3 to TRBJ1-1, with D unclear. The CDR3: CAISEVANTEAFF. The CDR3 DNA is TGTGCCATCAGTGAGGTAGCTAACACTGAAGCTTTCTTT.